One and the same sample provided the 9 T cell receptor beta chains below, sequenced in a study of cytomegalovirus exposure and HLA in healthy donors. The study ran its PCR with 60 Vbeta and 13 Jbeta primers. The protocol was immunoSEQ multiplex PCR, while the TCRdb copy is restricted to in-frame clones and leaves out a portion. The data hold 90,000 to 140,000 clones, with around 78% observed a single time. The sequenced sample consisted of PBMCs. Receptors originate from a male donor in good health and CMV-seronegative.

Only one count was recorded for this clone. This chain uses TRBV19 with TRBJ2-2; D is ambiguous. The germline V and J ends were trimmed by 3 bases and 3 bases, with 8 bases remaining between them. Germline-derived CDR1 and CDR2 are LNHDA and SQIVND (reference sequence). The CDR3 spans 14 residues. CDR3 nucleotides: TGTGCCAGTAGTATGGCCAGGCACACCGGGGAGCTGTTTTTT. This codes for CASSMARHTGELFF.

This clone showed up just once. The V and J genes are TRBV28 and TRBJ1-2; D is ambiguous. CDR1 is MDHEN and CDR2 is SYDVKM in the germline V gene. This CDR3 has 13 amino acids. The V end was cut by 5 bases, the J end by 0 bases, with 7 bases between. The CDR3 nucleotides read TGTGCCAGCAGTCCAAGAGCTAACTATGGCTACACCTTC. Its translation: CASSPRANYGYTF.

CDR3 region: CASSAQGFSYEQYF. CDR3 nucleotide sequence: TGTGCCAGCAGCGCACAGGGGTTCTCCTACGAGCAGTACTTC. The gene calls are TRBV9 and TRBJ2-5; 7 bases align to TRBD1. Judging by the DNA end, TRBJ2-7 fits better; the J call may be wrong. This CDR3 is built from 14 residues. CDR1 is SGDLS, CDR2 YYNGEE, per germline.

V gene TRBV4-3 combines with J gene TRBJ2-1; 7 nucleotides match TRBD2. Germline V gene sequence: CDR1 LGHNA, CDR2 YSLEER. The junction had 13 bases not matched to a gene; V was cut back by 0 bases and J by 8 bases. The CDR3 has 17 amino acids. Written as DNA, the CDR3 is TGCGCCAGCAGCCAAGATAAGTTAGCAGGCCGGGGGGATGAGCAGTTCTTC. As protein: CASSQDKLAGRGDEQFF.

V usage is TRBV4-1 and J usage is TRBJ2-5; possible D gene TRBD2, 5 bases. CDR3 size: 17 residues. The ends were cut back, 1 base at V and 1 base at J, with 16 bases in the middle. Germline-derived CDR1 and CDR2 are MGHRA and YSYEKL. For the CDR3, the DNA is TGCGCCAGCAGCCAAGCCAGCGGAGGTGGGCCCCAAGAGACCCAGTACTTC. Protein product: CASSQASGGGPQETQYF.

The chain links TRBV7-9 to TRBJ2-7; the match to TRBD2 covers 9 bases. V shed 4 bases, J shed 7 bases, and the junction held 14 bases outside the gene matches. The CDR3 runs to 16 residues. In germline, CDR1 is SEHNR, CDR2 FQNEAQ (reference sequence). CDR3 protein: CASSSLEGLAGKEQYF. CDR3 in DNA: TGTGCCAGCAGCTCCCTCGAGGGGCTAGCGGGAAAGGAGCAGTACTTC.

This clone was observed a single time. This chain links TRBV9 with TRBJ2-1; 9 bases fit TRBD1. CDR3 length: 15 residues. V lost 3 bases and J lost 2; bases outside the gene matches: 3. Germline-derived CDR1 and CDR2 are SGDLS and YYNGEE. The CDR3 coding sequence is TGTGCCAGCAGCGACAGGGGGCATGCCTACAATGAGCAGTTCTTC. As protein: CASSDRGHAYNEQFF.

This chain joins TRBV9 and TRBJ2-3; possible D gene TRBD2, 6 bases. The germline V and J ends were trimmed by 4 bases and 9 bases, with 21 bases remaining between them. CDR1 is SGDLS, CDR2 YYNGEE, per germline. This CDR3 region has 15 residues. The CDR3 loop is CASSLSGGEVGTQYF. The CDR3 nucleotides read TGTGCCAGCAGCTTAAGCGGCGGGGAAGTCGGAACGCAGTATTTT.

In the case of this clone: The sample contains more than one DNA sequence encoding this CDR3. The chain links TRBV27 to TRBJ1-4; D unclear. This CDR3 has 16 amino acids. The V gene lost 3 bases and the J gene lost 0 bases, with 11 bases spanning the gap. The germline V gene has CDR1 MNHEY and CDR2 SMNVEV (reference sequence). Here the CDR3 reads CASSFFLGATNEKLFF. In nucleotides, the CDR3 is TGTGCCAGCAGTTTCTTTCTGGGCGCAACTAATGAAAAACTGTTTTTT.